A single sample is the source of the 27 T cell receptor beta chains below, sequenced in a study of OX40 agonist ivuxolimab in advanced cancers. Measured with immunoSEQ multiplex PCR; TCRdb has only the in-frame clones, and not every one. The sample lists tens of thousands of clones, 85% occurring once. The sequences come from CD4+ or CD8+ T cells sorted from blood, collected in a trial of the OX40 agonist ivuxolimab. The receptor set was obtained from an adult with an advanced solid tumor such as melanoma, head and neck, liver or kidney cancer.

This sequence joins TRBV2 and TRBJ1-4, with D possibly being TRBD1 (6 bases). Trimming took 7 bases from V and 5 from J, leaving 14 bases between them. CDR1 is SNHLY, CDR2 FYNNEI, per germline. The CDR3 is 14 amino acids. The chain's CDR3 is CASKVSTGNEKLFF. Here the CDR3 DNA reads TGTGCCAGCAAGGTTTCGACAGGAAATGAAAAACTGTTTTTT.

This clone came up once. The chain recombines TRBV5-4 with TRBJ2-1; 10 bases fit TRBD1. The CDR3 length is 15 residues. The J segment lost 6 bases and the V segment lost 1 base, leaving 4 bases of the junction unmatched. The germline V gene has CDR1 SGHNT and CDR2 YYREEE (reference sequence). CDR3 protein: CASSLRQGASNEQFF. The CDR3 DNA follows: TGTGCCAGCAGCTTGAGACAGGGGGCATCCAATGAGCAGTTCTTC.

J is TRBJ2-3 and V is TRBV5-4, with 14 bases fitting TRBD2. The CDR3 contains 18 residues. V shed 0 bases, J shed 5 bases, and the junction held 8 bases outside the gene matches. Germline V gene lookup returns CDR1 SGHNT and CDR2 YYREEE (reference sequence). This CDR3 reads CASSLGGIGLAGGDTQYF. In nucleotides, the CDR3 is TGTGCCAGCAGCTTGGGGGGGATCGGACTAGCGGGAGGAGATACGCAGTATTTT.

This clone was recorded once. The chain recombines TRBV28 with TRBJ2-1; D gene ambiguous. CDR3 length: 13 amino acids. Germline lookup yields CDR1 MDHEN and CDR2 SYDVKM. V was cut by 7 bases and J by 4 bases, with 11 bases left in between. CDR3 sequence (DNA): TGTGCCAGCAACCCCCCCGGTTACAATGAGCAGTTCTTC. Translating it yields CASNPPGYNEQFF.

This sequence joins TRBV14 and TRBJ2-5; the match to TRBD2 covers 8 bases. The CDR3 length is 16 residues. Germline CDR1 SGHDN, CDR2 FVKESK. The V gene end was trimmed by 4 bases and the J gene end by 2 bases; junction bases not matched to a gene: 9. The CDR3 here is CASSLRISGGQETQYF. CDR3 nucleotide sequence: TGTGCCAGCAGCCTGAGAATCAGCGGGGGACAAGAGACCCAGTACTTC.

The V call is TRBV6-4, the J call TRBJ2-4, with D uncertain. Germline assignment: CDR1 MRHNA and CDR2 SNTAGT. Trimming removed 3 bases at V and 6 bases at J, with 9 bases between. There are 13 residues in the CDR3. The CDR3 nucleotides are TGTGCCAGCAGTGAATCGTTTGGAAACATTCAGTACTTC. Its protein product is CASSESFGNIQYF.

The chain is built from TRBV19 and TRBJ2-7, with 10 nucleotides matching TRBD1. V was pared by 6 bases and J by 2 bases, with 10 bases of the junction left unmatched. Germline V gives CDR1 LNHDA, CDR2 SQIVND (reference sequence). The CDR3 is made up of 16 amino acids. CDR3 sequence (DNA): TGTGCCAGTAGCGTCCTTATGGGGACAGGGGCCTACGAGCAGTACTTC. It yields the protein CASSVLMGTGAYEQYF.

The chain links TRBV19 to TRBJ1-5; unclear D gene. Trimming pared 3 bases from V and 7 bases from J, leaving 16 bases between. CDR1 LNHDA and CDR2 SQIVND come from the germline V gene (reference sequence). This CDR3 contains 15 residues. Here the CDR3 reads CASSIGQALRQPQHF. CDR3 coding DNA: TGTGCCAGTAGTATCGGGCAGGCCCTCAGGCAGCCCCAGCATTTT.

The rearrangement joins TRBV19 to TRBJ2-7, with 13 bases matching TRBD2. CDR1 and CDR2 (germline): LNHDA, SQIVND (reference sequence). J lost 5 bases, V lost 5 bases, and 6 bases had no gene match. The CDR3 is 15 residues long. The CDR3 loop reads CASSVRTSGSHEQYF. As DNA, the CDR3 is TGTGCCAGTAGTGTCCGGACTAGCGGGAGTCACGAGCAGTACTTC.

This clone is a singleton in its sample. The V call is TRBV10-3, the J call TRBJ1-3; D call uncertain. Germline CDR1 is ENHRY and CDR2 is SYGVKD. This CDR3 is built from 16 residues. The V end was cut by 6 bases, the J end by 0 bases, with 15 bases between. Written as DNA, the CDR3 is TGTGCCATCAGGAGAACGAGCCGAAGCTCTGGAAACACCATATATTTT. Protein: CAIRRTSRSSGNTIYF.

The CDR3 reads CASSEAFDEGLDYEQYF. DNA for the CDR3: TGTGCCAGCAGTGAAGCGTTTGATGAGGGGCTCGACTACGAGCAGTACTTC. The chain has TRBV2 and TRBJ2-7; TRBD1 or TRBD2 may be the D gene (5 bases each). This CDR3 comprises 17 residues. V was shortened by 0 bases and J by 3 bases, with 18 bases between the two germline ends. Germline values: CDR1 SNHLY, CDR2 FYNNEI. The whole variable domain, remainder taken from reference TRBV2 and TRBJ2-7, is EPEVTQTPSHQVTQMGQEVILRCVPISNHLYFYWYRQILGQKVEFLVSFYNNEISEKSEIFDDQFSVERPDGSNFTLKIRSTKLEDSAMYFCASSEAFDEGLDYEQYFGPGTRLTVT.

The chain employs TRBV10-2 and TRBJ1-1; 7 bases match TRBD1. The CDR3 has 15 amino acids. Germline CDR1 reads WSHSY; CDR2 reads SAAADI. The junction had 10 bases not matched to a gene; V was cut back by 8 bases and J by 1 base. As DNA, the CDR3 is TGCGCCAGCCTCAAGGGGGGACAGACGAACACTGAAGCTTTCTTT. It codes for CASLKGGQTNTEAFF.

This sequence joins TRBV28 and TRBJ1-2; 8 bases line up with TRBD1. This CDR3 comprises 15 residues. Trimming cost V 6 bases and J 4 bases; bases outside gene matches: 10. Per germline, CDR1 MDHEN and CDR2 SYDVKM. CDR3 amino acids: CASSPPDRETYGYTF. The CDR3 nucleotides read TGTGCCAGCAGCCCCCCGGACAGGGAGACCTATGGCTACACCTTC.

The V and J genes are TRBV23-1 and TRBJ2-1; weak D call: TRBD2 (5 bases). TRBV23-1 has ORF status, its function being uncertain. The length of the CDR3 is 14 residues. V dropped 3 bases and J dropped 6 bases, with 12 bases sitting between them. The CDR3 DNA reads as TGCGCCAGCAGTCAGAGACTAAGGGTCAATGAGCAGTTCTTC. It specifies CASSQRLRVNEQFF.

CDR3: CASSSLRDRVTGELFF. The CDR3 nucleotides read TGTGCCAGTAGTAGCCTCCGGGACAGGGTTACCGGGGAGCTGTTTTTT. This chain links TRBV19 with TRBJ2-2; 9 positions agree with TRBD1. The germline V gene has CDR1 LNHDA and CDR2 SQIVND (reference sequence). After removal of 4 bases from V and 5 bases from J, the junction contained 8 bases not matched to a gene. CDR3 length: 16 residues.

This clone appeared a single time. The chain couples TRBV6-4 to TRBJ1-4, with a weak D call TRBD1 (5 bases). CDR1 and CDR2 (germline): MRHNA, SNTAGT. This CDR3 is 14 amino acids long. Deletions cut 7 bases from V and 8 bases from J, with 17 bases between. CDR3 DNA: TGTGCCAGCAACGGACACCTCTTCAACGAAAAACTGTTTTTT. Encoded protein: CASNGHLFNEKLFF.

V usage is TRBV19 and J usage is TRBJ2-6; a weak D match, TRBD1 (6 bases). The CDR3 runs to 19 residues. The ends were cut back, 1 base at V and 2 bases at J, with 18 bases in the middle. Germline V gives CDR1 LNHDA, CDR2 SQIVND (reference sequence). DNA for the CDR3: TGTGCCAGTAGTATAGTCCCCGAGAGGGGGTACCCTGGGGCCAACGTCCTGACTTTC. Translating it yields CASSIVPERGYPGANVLTF.

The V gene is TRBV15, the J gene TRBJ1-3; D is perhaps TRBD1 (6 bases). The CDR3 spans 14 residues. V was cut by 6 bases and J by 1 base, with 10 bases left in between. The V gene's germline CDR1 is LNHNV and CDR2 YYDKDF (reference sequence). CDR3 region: CATSNRVSGNTIYF. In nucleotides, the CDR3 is TGTGCCACCAGTAACAGGGTATCTGGAAACACCATATATTTT.

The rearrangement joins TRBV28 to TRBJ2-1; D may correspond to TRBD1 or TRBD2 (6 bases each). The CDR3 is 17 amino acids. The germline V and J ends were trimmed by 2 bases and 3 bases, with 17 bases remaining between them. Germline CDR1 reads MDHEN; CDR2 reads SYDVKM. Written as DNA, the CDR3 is TGTGCCAGCAGTTTAACCCCAGGGGCGGGAATCTACAATGAGCAGTTCTTC. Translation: CASSLTPGAGIYNEQFF.

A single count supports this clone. The CDR3 here is CASSVDGGAYNSPLHF. CDR3 in DNA: TGTGCCAGCAGCGTAGACGGAGGGGCTTATAATTCACCCCTCCACTTT. This chain links TRBV9 with TRBJ1-6; D is possibly TRBD1 (5 bases). The V and J ends lost 0 bases and 4 bases respectively, with 11 bases between them. Germline lookup yields CDR1 SGDLS and CDR2 YYNGEE. The CDR3 contains 16 residues.

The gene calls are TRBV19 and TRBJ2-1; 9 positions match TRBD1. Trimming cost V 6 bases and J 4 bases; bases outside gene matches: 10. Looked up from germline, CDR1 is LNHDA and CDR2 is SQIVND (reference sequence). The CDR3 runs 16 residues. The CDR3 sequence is CASSSYRGPPYNEQFF. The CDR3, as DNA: TGTGCCAGTAGCTCGTACAGGGGGCCGCCTTACAATGAGCAGTTCTTC.

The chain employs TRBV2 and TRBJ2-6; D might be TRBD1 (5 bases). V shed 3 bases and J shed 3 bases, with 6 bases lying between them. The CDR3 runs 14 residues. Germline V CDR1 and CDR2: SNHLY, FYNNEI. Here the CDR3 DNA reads TGTGCCAGCAGTGACAGGGTTGGGGCCAACGTCCTGACTTTC. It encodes CASSDRVGANVLTF.

The CDR3 sequence: CASRFATGELFF. CDR3 bases: TGCGCCAGCAGATTTGCGACCGGGGAGCTGTTTTTT. The rearrangement uses TRBV10-2 and TRBJ2-2, with D unclear. The germline V gene has CDR1 WSHSY and CDR2 SAAADI. Trimming shortened V by 6 bases and J by 5 bases, and 7 bases separated the two germline ends. The CDR3 spans 12 residues.

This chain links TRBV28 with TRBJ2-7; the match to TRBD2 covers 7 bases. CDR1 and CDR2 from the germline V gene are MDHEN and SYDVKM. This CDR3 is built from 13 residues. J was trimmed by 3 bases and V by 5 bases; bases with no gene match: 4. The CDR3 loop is CASSTPSGYEQYF. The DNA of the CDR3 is TGTGCCAGCAGTACCCCTAGCGGCTACGAGCAGTACTTC.

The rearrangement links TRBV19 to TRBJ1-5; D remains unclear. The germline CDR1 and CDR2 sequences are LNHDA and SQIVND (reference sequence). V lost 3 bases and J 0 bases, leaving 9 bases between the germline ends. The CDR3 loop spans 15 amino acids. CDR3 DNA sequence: TGTGCCAGTAGTATCTCGGGCCTTAGCAATCAGCCCCAGCATTTT. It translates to CASSISGLSNQPQHF.

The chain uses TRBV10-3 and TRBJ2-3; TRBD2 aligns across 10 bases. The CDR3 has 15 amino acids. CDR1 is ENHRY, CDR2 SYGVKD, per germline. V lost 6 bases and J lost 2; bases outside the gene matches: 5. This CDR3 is CAISPSGGPTDTQYF. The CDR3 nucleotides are TGTGCCATCAGCCCTAGCGGGGGCCCCACAGATACGCAGTATTTT.

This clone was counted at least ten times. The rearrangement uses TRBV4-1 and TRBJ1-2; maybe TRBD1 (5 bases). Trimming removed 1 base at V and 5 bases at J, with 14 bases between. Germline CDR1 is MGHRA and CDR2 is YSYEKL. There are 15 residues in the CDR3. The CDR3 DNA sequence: TGCGCCAGCAGCCAAGGAGGGCCGGGGACGTATGGCTACACCTTC. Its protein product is CASSQGGPGTYGYTF.